The T cell receptor beta chain under discussion was sequenced for a study of blood T cell repertoires in COVID-19. Study at large: Some COVID-19 samples were acute and others convalescent; all came from the United States, Italy and Spain. Sample material is recorded as cDNA or gDNA derived from T cells, B-cell-depleted T cells, or PBMCs.

The cohort comprised adults aged about 18 to 100 years residing in under 25 US areas. Before being deemed recovered, Cohort 3 donors had two negative PCRs, clearance, or symptom resolution. This table comes from immunoSEQ multiplex PCR, and its TCRdb copy is limited to in-frame clones, with some not included. The table lists 150,000 to 200,000 clones, more than 65% of them singletons. Per the germline V gene, CDR1 is LGHDT and CDR2 is YNNKEL (reference sequence). Deletions cut 1 base from V and 5 bases from J, with 11 bases between. The CDR3 consists of 14 residues. The chain employs TRBV3-1 (or the pseudogene TRBV3-2) and TRBJ2-5; unclear D gene. The sequence derives from a man aged 50 to 60 who had recovered from COVID-19. The material sequenced was PBMCs or T cells enriched from blood (not recorded which). This CDR3 reads CASSQGRQGETQYF. CDR3 DNA sequence: TGTGCCAGCAGCCAAGGTCGACAAGGCGAGACCCAGTACTTC.